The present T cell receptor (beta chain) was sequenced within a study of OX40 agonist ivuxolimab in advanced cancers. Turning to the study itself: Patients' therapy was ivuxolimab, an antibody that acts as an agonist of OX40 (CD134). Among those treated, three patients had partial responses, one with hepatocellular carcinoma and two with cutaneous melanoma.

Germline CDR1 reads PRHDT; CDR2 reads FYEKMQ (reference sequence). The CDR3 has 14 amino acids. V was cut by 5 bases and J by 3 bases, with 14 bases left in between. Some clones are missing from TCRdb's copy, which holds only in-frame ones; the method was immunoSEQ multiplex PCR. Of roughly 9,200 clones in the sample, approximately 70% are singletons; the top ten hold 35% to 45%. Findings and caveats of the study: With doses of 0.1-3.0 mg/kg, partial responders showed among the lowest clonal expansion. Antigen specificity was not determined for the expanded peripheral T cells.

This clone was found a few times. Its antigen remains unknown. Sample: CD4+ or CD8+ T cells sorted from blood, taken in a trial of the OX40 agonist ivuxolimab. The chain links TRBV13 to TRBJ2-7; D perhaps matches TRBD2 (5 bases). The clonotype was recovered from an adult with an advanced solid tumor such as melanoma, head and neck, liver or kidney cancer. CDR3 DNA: TGTGCCAGCAGCCAAGAGGGTGAGAGCTACGAGCAGTACTTC. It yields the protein CASSQEGESYEQYF.